This T cell receptor (beta chain) is drawn from a study of shared clonotypes between healthy human individuals. Findings of the study overall: Clonotypes not shared had lower generation probabilities than those common to all four donors. Estimated richness values were generally larger in naive subsets than in memory subsets.

Remarks on this clone: What it binds is unknown.

Libraries were prepared by immunoSEQ multiplex PCR; TCRdb keeps only in-frame clonotypes and omits some of them. In the table there are under 1 million clones, about 92% of which are singletons. Naive CD8 cells lacked CD45RO, underwent positive selection for CCR7 and left out terminally differentiated effector memory CD45RA+ cells. With 5 bases clipped from V and 6 bases from J, the junction kept 14 bases outside the gene matches. Germline V CDR1 and CDR2: SEHNR, FQNEAQ (reference sequence). This CDR3 contains 17 residues. The sequence came from a man under 40 in good health. The J gene is TRBJ1-2, the V gene TRBV7-9; 11 bases agree with TRBD1. The material sequenced was naive CD8+ T cells sorted from blood. For the CDR3, the DNA is TGTGCCAGCAGCCGACACAATTTGGACAGGGGGCCGGATGGCTACACCTTC. This translates into CASSRHNLDRGPDGYTF.